Shown below are 2 T cell receptor beta chains from a single sample sequenced in a study of vaccination and CD4 T cells after COVID-19. Oncomine TCR Beta short-read sequencing was applied to DNA from cultured CD4+ T cells. TCRdb used MiXCR to reprocess the PCR reads, holding one entry per CDR3 protein. The sample lists fewer than 20,000 distinct CDR3 sequences; over 50% were seen once. The antigens these receptors bind are not known. Treatment of the sample: roughly 10-day PBMC culture with coronavirus spike peptide pools or control peptides (ViraFEST assay). Material: CD4+ T cells from blood, cultured in vitro. The receptors derive from a human donor who had recovered from COVID-19.

V is TRBV7-2 and J is TRBJ1-3; D remains unclear. CDR3 length equals 13 residues. Trimming took 3 bases from V and 0 from J, leaving 3 bases between them. Germline CDR1 is SGHTA and CDR2 is FQGNSA. The CDR3 protein is CASSFISGNTIYF. The CDR3 DNA is TGTGCCAGCAGCTTTATCTCTGGAAACACCATATATTTT. The variable domain in full, with the rest retrieved from reference TRBV7-2 and TRBJ1-3, is GAGVSQSPSNKVTEKGKDVELRCDPISGHTALYWYRQSLGQGLEFLIYFQGNSAPDKSGLPSDRFSAERTGGSVSTLTIQRTQQEDSAVYLCASSFISGNTIYFGEGSWLTVV.

The V gene is TRBV29-1, the J gene TRBJ2-4; 9 bases match TRBD2. The CDR3 has 12 amino acids. Germline assignment: CDR1 SQVTM and CDR2 ANQGSEA. V shed 4 bases and J 9 bases; nucleotides not matched to a gene: 4. CDR3 in DNA: TGCAGCGTTGGTCCAGCGGGGGGCATTCAGTACTTC. Translated, it gives CSVGPAGGIQYF.